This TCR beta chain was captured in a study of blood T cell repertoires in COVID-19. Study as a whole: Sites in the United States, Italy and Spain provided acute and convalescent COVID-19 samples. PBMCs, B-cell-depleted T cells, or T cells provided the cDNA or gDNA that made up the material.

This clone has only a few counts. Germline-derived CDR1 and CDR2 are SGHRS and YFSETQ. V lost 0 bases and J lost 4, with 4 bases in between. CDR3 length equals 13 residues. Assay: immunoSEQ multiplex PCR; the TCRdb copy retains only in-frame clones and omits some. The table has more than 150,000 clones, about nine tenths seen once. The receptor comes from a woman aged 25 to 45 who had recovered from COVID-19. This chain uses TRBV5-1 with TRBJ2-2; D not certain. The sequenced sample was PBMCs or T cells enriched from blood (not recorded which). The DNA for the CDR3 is TGCGCCAGCAGCTTGGGGGCCACCGGGGAGCTGTTTTTT. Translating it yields CASSLGATGELFF.